The sequence of this T cell receptor (beta chain) was determined in a study of vaccination and CD4 T cells after COVID-19. Treatment of the sample: roughly 11-day PBMC culture with coronavirus spike peptide pools or control peptides (ViraFEST assay). Sequencing of DNA taken from cultured CD4+ T cells relied on the Oncomine TCR Beta short-read assay. A single record per CDR3 protein comes from TCRdb applying MiXCR to the PCR reads. The table records about 19,000 distinct CDR3 sequences, about 42% of them present only once. Comment on this clonotype: Its matching antigen is unknown.

The TCR originated in a human donor who had recovered from COVID-19. The sequenced sample was CD4+ T cells from blood, cultured in vitro, obtained before SARS-CoV-2 vaccination.

The CDR3 sequence: CSASRGRGTEAFF. CDR3 DNA: TGCAGTGCTAGCAGGGGGCGCGGAACTGAAGCTTTCTTT. The chain carries TRBV20-1 and TRBJ1-1; 8 positions match TRBD1. Germline CDR1 is DFQATT and CDR2 is SNEGSKA (reference sequence). V dropped 3 bases and J dropped 5; count of bases not matched to a gene: 5. The CDR3 spans 13 residues.